This entry describes one TCR beta chain. This clonotype was observed a few times. This clone's antigen is unknown. One base away there is no much larger clone; base qualities are not given. The sample is drawn from a study of regulatory T cells in long-lasting Graves disease (dated by TCRdb to about 2021). For context, the study as a whole: To count as having persistent Graves' disease, a patient had to have received antithyroid drug treatment for over 5 years with TSH receptor autoantibodies remaining persistently positive. Persistent Graves' disease patients were compared with newly diagnosed Graves' disease patients by peripheral blood TCR sequencing and RNA sequencing. Antithyroid drugs had been taken for ten to twelve years on average by persistent Graves' disease patients in the clinical cohort. A total of 35 or so samples were covered by TCR sequencing, comprising about 13 persistent and approximately 20 newly diagnosed Graves' disease patients. The study was registered as a clinical trial and conducted in China.

Broader findings and caveats from the paper: More public clonotypes were shared among persistent patients (under 3,000) than among newly diagnosed patients (roughly 960). The study examined only peripheral blood because the primary lesion, thyroid tissue, could not be accessed. Sequencing and analysis were restricted to the TCR beta chain. Preferential use of TRBV28, TRBJ1-2 and TRBJ2-5 was observed in persistent disease, whereas TRBV20-1 and TRBJ2-1 were favored in newly diagnosed disease. As a limitation, the authors acknowledged that the small sample size may reduce accuracy. Compared with newly diagnosed patients, persistent Graves' disease patients had lower TCR Shannon entropy and fewer highly expanded clones, which suggests clonal expansion.

The library was obtained by multiplex PCR. The sequencer was an Illumina HiSeq 4000. TCR beta libraries were built with iRepertoire HTBI primers and Arm-PCR amplification of CDR3 regions. Before sequencing, the PCR products went through gel purification. The paper's data handling went like this. A total of 62 TRBV and 14 TRBJ segments were identified across samples and were used for gene usage analysis of CDR3 amino acid clonotypes. COPE and FqMerger were used to merge the filtered high-quality paired reads into contigs. BLAST was used to align contigs to IMGT TRBV, TRBD and TRBJ reference genes, with CDR3 defined following IMGT. Clonotypes above 0.1% frequency were classified as highly expanded clones. Shannon entropy was used to measure repertoire diversity, and the Gini coefficient was used to measure V-J evenness. A clonotype was considered public if more than one individual shared it. TCRdb's own reprocessing of the public reads used fastp at Q25 and MiXCR and kept productive beta chains. Each entry is one CDR3 protein sequence, shown with its most common DNA and genes. The V and J calls and clone size come from TCRdb's table, not from the authors' own analysis. This sample holds 300,000 to 350,000 distinct CDR3 sequences; about 20% were observed only once. The ten top clones hold 29% of the sample.

The time point label corresponds to: persistent/refractory GD, antithyroid drugs over 5 years with positive TRAb. RNA was extracted from PBMCs in TRIzol for both TCR sequencing and RNA sequencing. The diagnosis of Graves' disease was made according to American Thyroid Association guidelines. Recruitment of patients was carried out at an endocrinology department in Xi'an, China. From each patient, about 9.7 milliliters of peripheral blood was collected into an EDTA anticoagulant tube. Ficoll Paque Plus density gradient separation was used to isolate PBMCs, and no further T cell sorting was done. An Agilent 2100 Bioanalyzer and agarose gel were used to check RNA quality, while a NanoDrop 2000 measured RNA concentration. The CDR3, cysteine through phenylalanine, is 15 amino acids long. Solely the CDR3 DNA is kept, with 45 bases framed from the first base. CDR1 is given as MNHNS and CDR2 as SASEGT, both from the germline V gene. Ends trimmed: V by 7 bases, J by 0 bases; bases unmatched to a gene: 8.

Recombination connected TRBV6-1 to TRBJ2-7; the junction holds 8 bases that match TRBD1. The sequences come from peripheral blood mononuclear cells (PBMCs), collected when the disease was refractory, from a patient treated with antithyroid drugs. This TCR came from a female donor with Graves disease. The sequenced DNA is TGTGCCAGCACGTCAGGGACAGGCAGCTCCTACGAGCAGTACTTC. This is translated as CASTSGTGSSYEQYF.